The 12 T cell receptor beta chains below come from one sample, sequenced in a study of blood T cells in healthy people across ages. Through a sample-barcoded 5' primer and a J-beta primer mix, a second PCR was run for about 6 to 12 cycles. TCRdb analysed the 5' RACE reads with MiXCR anew, one entry per CDR3 protein. The sample has 1.5 million to 2 million distinct CDR3 sequences; around 36% are singletons. The sequenced material came from blood. The receptor source for this set is a woman in her 30s in good health.

The chain combines TRBV2 with TRBJ2-3; TRBD2 agrees at 10 bases. Germline V gives CDR1 SNHLY, CDR2 FYNNEI. The CDR3 sequence is 14 residues long. V gave up 11 bases and J gave up 6 bases; unmatched junction bases: 11. CDR3 DNA sequence: TGTGCCGCCGCCCAGCGGGGGGGCCCTGATACGCAGTATTTT. This encodes CAAAQRGGPDTQYF.

This rearrangement joins TRBV11-1 to TRBJ2-1; 15 bases are a match to TRBD2. The CDR3 contains 21 residues. The junction had 21 bases not matched to a gene; V was cut back by 4 bases and J by 8 bases. The germline V gene has CDR1 SGHAT and CDR2 FQDESV (reference sequence). The CDR3 sequence: CASSYPGLAGGQISPGDEQFF. The CDR3 DNA follows: TGTGCCAGCAGCTACCCGGGACTAGCGGGAGGCCAGATCTCCCCGGGCGATGAGCAGTTCTTC.

The gene calls are TRBV7-2 and TRBJ2-1; 10 positions match TRBD2. Germline V gene lookup returns CDR1 SGHTA and CDR2 FQGNSA. The CDR3 loop spans 15 amino acids. The V and J ends lost 5 bases and 7 bases, in that order; junction bases with no gene match: 8. CDR3 sequence: CASSLKAGGLNEQFF. DNA for the CDR3: TGTGCCAGCAGCCTTAAAGCGGGGGGGCTGAATGAGCAGTTCTTC.

The CDR3 sequence: CASILGRSAFF. Written as DNA, the CDR3 is TGTGCCAGCATCCTGGGACGGTCGGCTTTCTTT. The rearrangement joins TRBV12-3 or TRBV12-4 to TRBJ1-1, with D perhaps TRBD1 (5 bases). CDR3 length: 11 residues. Trimming pared 7 bases from V and 11 bases from J, leaving 14 bases between.

This clonotype was detected a few times. The chain couples TRBV27 to TRBJ2-1; 14 nucleotides agree with TRBD2. Germline V gives CDR1 MNHEY, CDR2 SMNVEV (reference sequence). The CDR3 is 16 residues long. The V segment lost 7 bases and the J segment 4 bases; nucleotides outside the gene matches: 6. The CDR3 nucleotides are TGTGCCAGCACCCATGGGACTAGCGGGGGTTACAATGAGCAGTTCTTC. Protein sequence: CASTHGTSGGYNEQFF.

V gene TRBV20-1 combines with J gene TRBJ2-3; TRBD2 matches 9 bases. The germline CDR1 and CDR2 sequences are DFQATT and SNEGSKA (reference sequence). The V gene end was trimmed by 1 base and the J gene end by 9 bases; junction bases not matched to a gene: 11. This CDR3 spans 15 amino acids. The chain's CDR3 is CSARAKRGDFRTQYF. The CDR3 DNA sequence: TGCAGTGCTAGAGCTAAGCGGGGGGACTTCCGAACGCAGTATTTT.

CDR3 nucleotide sequence: TGCAGTGCTCCTCTGAAGCGGGAGGCCTACGAGCAGTACTTC. The encoded protein is CSAPLKREAYEQYF. The chain joins TRBV20-1 to TRBJ2-7; TRBD2 aligns across 9 bases. Germline V CDR1 and CDR2: DFQATT, SNEGSKA (reference sequence). With 5 bases clipped from V and 2 bases from J, the junction kept 7 bases outside the gene matches. The CDR3 covers 14 residues.

This chain connects TRBV5-1 to TRBJ1-5; TRBD1 might be the D (6 bases). The V end was cut by 4 bases, the J end by 4 bases, with 15 bases between. CDR1 and CDR2 from the germline V gene are SGHRS and YFSETQ. The CDR3 runs to 15 residues. This CDR3 reads CASSLRPGVNQPQHF. CDR3 coding DNA: TGCGCCAGCAGCCTACGGCCAGGGGTAAATCAGCCCCAGCATTTT.

The J gene is TRBJ1-4, the V gene TRBV7-8; D may be TRBD1 (5 bases). This CDR3 has 13 residues. Germline-derived CDR1 and CDR2 are SGHVS and FQNEAQ. With 4 bases removed from V and 12 bases from J, the gap between germline ends came to 15 bases. The CDR3, as DNA: TGTGCCAGCAGCTCCCGGCGCGAAGGGGAACTGTTTTTT. It codes for CASSSRREGELFF.

This clonotype was counted only a few times. V is TRBV28 and J is TRBJ2-4; TRBD2 aligns across 10 bases. CDR3 length equals 17 residues. Germline V gene lookup returns CDR1 MDHEN and CDR2 SYDVKM. Losses at the gene ends were 2 bases for V and 0 bases for J; bases not matched to a gene: 4. CDR3 in DNA: TGTGCCAGCAGTTTACATAGCGGGAGGATAGCCAAAAACATTCAGTACTTC. Protein sequence: CASSLHSGRIAKNIQYF.

This clonotype has just a few counts. The chain has TRBV20-1 and TRBJ1-5; the D gene is possibly TRBD1 (6 bases). The CDR3 sequence is 16 residues long. V lost 2 bases and J 0 bases, leaving 14 bases between the germline ends. Germline V lookup: CDR1 DFQATT, CDR2 SNEGSKA (reference sequence). Here the CDR3 DNA reads TGCAGTGCTAGAAGAGGGGGACGGGGTAGCAATCAGCCCCAGCATTTT. Amino acids: CSARRGGRGSNQPQHF.

A remark on this clonotype: One end of the junction does not line up with germline, which may come from a read error. The chain is built from TRBV13 and TRBJ1-2, with D unclear. This CDR3 is built from 15 residues. Germline V gene data show CDR1 as PRHDT and CDR2 as FYEKMQ (reference sequence). The CDR3 DNA follows: TGTGCCTGCAGCATCCGGGCCTCTCAGCCCTATGGCTACACCTTC. Amino acid sequence: CACSIRASQPYGYTF. The whole variable domain, filled in from reference TRBV13 and TRBJ1-2, reads AAGVIQSPRHLIKEKRETATLKCYPIPRHDTVYWYQQGPGQDPQFLISFYEKMQSDKGSIPDRFSAQQFSDYHSELNMSSLELGDSALYFCACSIRASQPYGYTFGSGTRLTVV.